One and the same sample provided the 29 T cell receptor beta chains below, sequenced in a study of cytomegalovirus exposure and HLA in healthy donors (dated by TCRdb to between 2016 and 2019). The library was obtained by the immunoSEQ multiplex PCR assay. Imported from immuneACCESS, the table was reduced by TCRdb to in-frame sequences with V and J called. These copies leave out some clones; in studies compared against another copy, an unresolved V gene accounts for under half, and the cause of the remainder is not known. The sample table records tens of thousands of clones; over 80% of these occur just once. The ten largest make up 3.3% of the sample. Sequences were obtained from PBMCs. The origin of the receptors is a man younger than 35 in good health and CMV-seronegative.

The rearrangement joins TRBV6-5 to TRBJ1-1; tentatively, D is TRBD1 (6 bases). Trimming pared 6 bases from V and 6 bases from J, leaving 8 bases between. This CDR3 has 11 amino acids. CDR1 is MNHEY, CDR2 SVGAGI, per germline. The CDR3 DNA follows: TGTGCCAGCAGAACAGGGCCTGAAGCTTTCTTT. This gives the protein CASRTGPEAFF.

The V gene is TRBV5-4, the J gene TRBJ1-6, with D maybe TRBD1 (6 bases). Trimming removed 0 bases from V and 7 bases from J, with 14 bases in between. The germline V gene encodes CDR1 SGHNT and CDR2 YYREEE (reference sequence). This CDR3 has 16 amino acids. CDR3 in DNA: TGTGCCAGCAGCTTGGCGTCGGGGGGGGCCAATTCACCCCTCCACTTT. It yields the protein CASSLASGGANSPLHF. Combining the CDR3 with reference TRBV5-4 and TRBJ1-6 gives the whole variable domain ETGVTQSPTHLIKTRGQQVTLRCSSQSGHNTVSWYQQALGQGPQFIFQYYREEENGRGNFPPRFSGLQFPNYSSELNVNALELDDSALYLCASSLASGGANSPLHFGNGTRLTVT.

The chain carries TRBV7-9 and TRBJ2-7; D is unclear. Germline V lookup: CDR1 SEHNR, CDR2 FQNEAQ (reference sequence). Trimming stripped 1 base from V and 4 bases from J, with 11 bases between. The CDR3 is made up of 14 amino acids. For the CDR3, the DNA is TGTGCCAGCAGCTTAGGCTTCCAGACTTACGAGCAGTACTTC. This translates into CASSLGFQTYEQYF.

The chain uses TRBV2 and TRBJ2-5; no clear D gene. CDR1 is SNHLY and CDR2 is FYNNEI in the germline V gene. V shed 7 bases and J shed 4 bases, with 16 bases lying between them. There are 14 residues in the CDR3. The CDR3 DNA sequence: TGTGCCAGCACCGCCGGCACAGCTTTAGAGACCCAGTACTTC. This sequence encodes CASTAGTALETQYF. Together with reference TRBV2 and TRBJ2-5, the CDR3 gives the full variable domain: EPEVTQTPSHQVTQMGQEVILRCVPISNHLYFYWYRQILGQKVEFLVSFYNNEISEKSEIFDDQFSVERPDGSNFTLKIRSTKLEDSAMYFCASTAGTALETQYFGPGTRLLVL.

The V call is TRBV5-1, the J call TRBJ1-2, with D maybe TRBD1 (5 bases). CDR1 is SGHRS and CDR2 is YFSETQ in the germline V gene. V dropped 0 bases and J dropped 5 bases, with 11 bases sitting between them. The CDR3 runs to 14 residues. In DNA form, the CDR3 reads TGCGCCAGCAGCTTGGCGACAGTGGATTATGGCTACACCTTC. Translating gives CASSLATVDYGYTF.

The CDR3: CSVGVLDSSVSEAFF. The DNA for the CDR3 is TGCAGCGTTGGAGTTCTGGACAGTTCCGTAAGTGAAGCTTTCTTT. The chain carries TRBV29-1 and TRBJ1-1; TRBD1 might be the D (6 bases). This CDR3 region has 15 residues. Germline CDR1 is SQVTM and CDR2 is ANQGSEA. V was clipped by 4 bases and J by 7 bases, with 22 bases between them.

This chain uses TRBV7-2 with TRBJ1-2; possible D gene TRBD1, 5 bases. V was clipped by 5 bases and J by 2 bases, with 12 bases between them. Germline V CDR1 and CDR2: SGHTA, FQGNSA. The CDR3 is 14 amino acids. CDR3 sequence reads: CASSSLTGNYGYTF. CDR3 DNA: TGTGCCAGCAGCAGTTTAACAGGAAACTATGGCTACACCTTC.

The J gene is TRBJ1-1, the V gene TRBV29-1; 10 positions match TRBD1. Germline-derived CDR1 and CDR2 are SQVTM and ANQGSEA. This CDR3 region has 15 residues. J lost 7 bases, V lost 6 bases, and 14 bases had no gene match. The CDR3 reads CSVEGGTRDRGEAFF. The CDR3 DNA sequence: TGCAGCGTGGAGGGGGGGACCAGGGACAGGGGTGAAGCTTTCTTT.

The chain's CDR3 is CASSIVQGLASNQPQHF. Written as DNA, the CDR3 is TGTGCCAGTAGTATAGTACAGGGGTTGGCAAGCAATCAGCCCCAGCATTTT. The V and J genes are TRBV19 and TRBJ1-5, with TRBD1 identical over 7 bases. V lost 1 base to trimming and J lost 1 base; unmatched junction nucleotides: 7. In germline, CDR1 is LNHDA, CDR2 SQIVND (reference sequence). This CDR3 has 17 amino acids.

The gene calls are TRBV29-1 and TRBJ1-1; D is unresolved. Germline CDR1 reads SQVTM; CDR2 reads ANQGSEA. V lost 6 bases, J lost 0 bases, and 11 bases lay in between. CDR3 length: 13 amino acids. CDR3 region: CSVEQRMNTEAFF. The CDR3 DNA follows: TGCAGCGTCGAACAGCGGATGAACACTGAAGCTTTCTTT. Full variable domain (rest looked up from reference TRBV29-1 and TRBJ1-1): SAVISQKPSRDICQRGTSLTIQCQVDSQVTMMFWYRQQPGQSLTLIATANQGSEATYESGFVIDKFPISRPNLTFSTLTVSNMSPEDSSIYLCSVEQRMNTEAFFGQGTRLTVV.

The chain links TRBV11-2 to TRBJ2-2; TRBD1 agrees at 9 bases. The CDR3 is made up of 15 amino acids. With V trimmed by 2 bases and J by 8 bases, 6 bases remained unmatched. Germline lookup yields CDR1 SGHAT and CDR2 FQNNGV. Here the CDR3 reads CASSLRTGVLGELFF. As DNA, the CDR3 is TGTGCCAGCAGCTTACGGACAGGGGTATTGGGGGAGCTGTTTTTT.

This chain links TRBV2 with TRBJ2-4; 10 positions agree with TRBD1. V was pared by 1 base and J by 15 bases, with 12 bases of the junction left unmatched. The CDR3 is 15 amino acids. Germline CDR1 is SNHLY and CDR2 is FYNNEI. DNA for the CDR3: TGTGCCAGCAGTGAAGGTGGTGGACAGGGGGGGACGAGGTACTTC. Translated, it gives CASSEGGGQGGTRYF.

The gene calls are TRBV29-1 and TRBJ2-1; maybe TRBD2 (6 bases). Trimming stripped 4 bases from V and 9 bases from J, with 10 bases between. From germline, CDR1 is SQVTM and CDR2 ANQGSEA. This CDR3 is 11 amino acids long. The CDR3 loop reads CSVGEASEQFF. CDR3 nucleotides: TGCAGCGTTGGGGAGGCGAGTGAGCAGTTCTTC.

This sequence joins TRBV11-3 and TRBJ2-7; 7 positions match TRBD2. The CDR3 runs to 12 residues. Germline CDR1 and CDR2: SGHNT and YENEEA. V was pared by 5 bases and J by 3 bases, with 1 base of the junction left unmatched. The CDR3, as DNA: TGTGCCAGCAGCCCGGGGGGCTACGAGCAGTACTTC. Protein product: CASSPGGYEQYF.

In its sample, this clone was seen once. The J gene is TRBJ2-1, the V gene TRBV29-1, with 7 bases fitting TRBD1. This CDR3 is built from 17 residues. Trimming at V came to 3 bases and at J to 3 bases, leaving 14 bases not matched to a gene. The germline CDR1 and CDR2 sequences are SQVTM and ANQGSEA. Here the CDR3 DNA reads TGCAGCGTTGATTTGTCCGACAGGGAGCTTAGCTACAATGAGCAGTTCTTC. Translated, it gives CSVDLSDRELSYNEQFF.

The chain is built from TRBV27 and TRBJ2-7; D gene ambiguous. CDR3 size: 13 residues. Germline assignment: CDR1 MNHEY and CDR2 SMNVEV (reference sequence). Between the trimmed V and J ends, which lost 2 bases and 2 bases, there was a span of 7 bases. The CDR3 sequence is CASSLTATYEQYF. The CDR3 region has the DNA TGTGCCAGCAGTTTAACAGCAACCTACGAGCAGTACTTC.

This chain connects TRBV5-1 to TRBJ1-5; TRBD1 agrees at 9 bases. The CDR3 has 15 residues. Trimming took 4 bases from V and 2 from J; bases not matched to a gene: 4. Germline V gene data show CDR1 as SGHRS and CDR2 as YFSETQ. CDR3 in DNA: TGCGCCAGCAGCGAGGGACAGGGACGCAATCAGCCCCAGCATTTT. Translating gives CASSEGQGRNQPQHF.

The DNA of the CDR3 is TGTGCCAGCAGCAAAGGTAAGGGACAGGGGCCCCCATCACCAACCGTCTACGAGCAGTACTTC. Amino acids: CASSKGKGQGPPSPTVYEQYF. The chain recombines TRBV21-1 with TRBJ2-7; the table's D call, TRBD1, was not checked against the DNA. TRBV21-1 is recorded as a pseudogene. The CDR3 runs to 21 residues.

This clone is a singleton in its sample. The CDR3, as DNA: TGTGCCAGTAGTATACAGCGGGGGGGCCGTGATACGCAGTATTTT. Protein sequence: CASSIQRGGRDTQYF. The gene calls are TRBV19 and TRBJ2-3; 10 bases align to TRBD2. Trimming at V came to 2 bases and at J to 6 bases, leaving 5 bases not matched to a gene. Germline CDR1 LNHDA, CDR2 SQIVND (reference sequence). There are 15 residues in the CDR3.

This chain links TRBV5-1 with TRBJ1-1; D remains ambiguous. Trimming removed 4 bases at V and 2 bases at J, with 18 bases between. Germline assignment: CDR1 SGHRS and CDR2 YFSETQ. The CDR3 runs to 16 residues. The CDR3: CASSADRGAINTEAFF. The CDR3 DNA reads TGCGCCAGCAGCGCTGACCGCGGCGCGATCAACACTGAAGCTTTCTTT.

The V call is TRBV2, the J call TRBJ1-4; 10 bases line up with TRBD1. The V segment lost 7 bases and the J segment 5 bases; nucleotides outside the gene matches: 4. The CDR3 length is 14 residues. Germline lookup yields CDR1 SNHLY and CDR2 FYNNEI. Written as DNA, the CDR3 is TGTGCCAGCAATACGGGACAGGGGAATGAAAAACTGTTTTTT. This sequence encodes CASNTGQGNEKLFF.

V usage is TRBV7-9 and J usage is TRBJ2-1, with D maybe TRBD2 (6 bases). The V gene's germline CDR1 is SEHNR and CDR2 FQNEAQ (reference sequence). CDR3 length: 14 amino acids. Trimming left V 5 bases short and J 5 bases short, with 13 bases between. In DNA form, the CDR3 reads TGTGCCAGCAGCCTAGGAGGGAGTGACAATGAGCAGTTCTTC. Translation gives CASSLGGSDNEQFF.

The CDR3 DNA sequence: TGTGCCAGCAGGCCGACTACAGGGAACTATGGCTACACCTTC. This sequence encodes CASRPTTGNYGYTF. The chain is built from TRBV6-5 and TRBJ1-2, with a tentative D call TRBD1 (6 bases). The CDR3 is made up of 14 amino acids. The V gene's germline CDR1 is MNHEY and CDR2 SVGAGI. V dropped 6 bases and J dropped 2 bases, with 13 bases sitting between them.

The rearrangement links TRBV6-1 to TRBJ1-5; 9 bases are a match to TRBD1. In germline, CDR1 is MNHNS, CDR2 SASEGT. This CDR3 has 14 amino acids. Trimming cost V 6 bases and J 7 bases; bases outside gene matches: 7. CDR3 nucleotide sequence: TGTGCCAGCAGAGAGACAGGGGGTGGACAGCCCCAGCATTTT. It yields the protein CASRETGGGQPQHF.

The chain links TRBV21-1 to TRBJ1-1. TRBV21-1 is an annotated pseudogene. The CDR3 has 17 amino acids. The CDR3 bases are TGTGCCAGCAGCAAAGGGGATGGGGAGGGTAAAGCCACTGAAGCTTTCTTT. Protein sequence: CASSKGDGEGKATEAFF.

This chain uses TRBV30 with TRBJ1-2; no reliable D call. Germline lookup yields CDR1 GTSNPN and CDR2 SVGIG (reference sequence). The CDR3 consists of 12 residues. Trimming removed 0 bases from V and 4 bases from J, with 6 bases in between. CDR3 sequence (DNA): TGTGCCTGGAGTGTACATGGCTATGGCTACACCTTC. This codes for CAWSVHGYGYTF.

The J gene is TRBJ1-5, the V gene TRBV7-2; no reliable D call. CDR1 SGHTA and CDR2 FQGNSA come from the germline V gene. The CDR3 is made up of 14 amino acids. Trimming stripped 0 bases from V and 2 bases from J, with 5 bases between. DNA for the CDR3: TGTGCCAGCAGCTTAGCGGGCGGCAATCAGCCCCAGCATTTT. Its protein is CASSLAGGNQPQHF. The full variable domain, in which reference TRBV7-2 and TRBJ1-5 provide the parts outside the CDR3, is GAGVSQSPSNKVTEKGKDVELRCDPISGHTALYWYRQSLGQGLEFLIYFQGNSAPDKSGLPSDRFSAERTGGSVSTLTIQRTQQEDSAVYLCASSLAGGNQPQHFGDGTRLSIL.

The chain uses TRBV7-8 and TRBJ1-3, with D possibly matching TRBD1 (5 bases). V lost 4 bases to trimming and J lost 4 bases, with 11 bases between them. Germline CDR1 reads SGHVS; CDR2 reads FQNEAQ. The length of the CDR3 is 14 residues. The CDR3 sequence is CASSYSDMGNTIYF. The CDR3 DNA is TGTGCCAGCAGCTACTCGGACATGGGAAACACCATATATTTT.

The J gene is TRBJ2-3, the V gene TRBV6-1; 7 bases agree with TRBD2. The germline V gene has CDR1 MNHNS and CDR2 SASEGT. The length of the CDR3 is 14 residues. V shed 7 bases, J shed 6 bases, and the junction held 10 bases outside the gene matches. Here the CDR3 reads CASTGGRAGDTQYF. The CDR3, as DNA: TGTGCCAGCACTGGGGGGAGGGCGGGGGATACGCAGTATTTT.